This TCR beta chain was observed in a study of cytomegalovirus exposure and HLA in healthy donors (dated by TCRdb to 2016 to 2017). The study in broad terms: According to an earlier analysis of several hundred of the donors, 200 million or so T cells yielded roughly 100 million unique TCR beta sequences and approximately 280 Gb of sequence data. The aim of the study was to test whether cataloging public T cell receptors could identify signatures of past pathogen exposure. In a later analysis, previously published TCR beta repertoires from about 640 donors were re-analyzed and high-resolution HLA genotyping was added so that TCR occurrence patterns could be studied. Rather than drawing on any new phenotypic data, the later analysis identified candidate immune exposures from TCR beta sequences and the way those sequences occurred across donors. Using immunosequencing, the study profiled T cell repertoires from 550 to 750 subjects and related those repertoires to cytomegalovirus serostatus. Roughly 5 DR-DQ haplotypes were handled as single units for association and clustering, since linkage in the cohort was strong. Both class I and class II loci were covered by HLA typing, at four-digit resolution. Typing coverage differed by locus: A, B, C, DRB1 and DQB1 were typed in about 629-640 donors, DQA1 in roughly 500, DPA1 in around 610, and DPB1 in around 440. A later genetic analysis used genome-wide SNP genotypes for about 60% of the 666 donors, treating that subset as a discovery cohort. Across some 400 genotyped donors of the cohort, an average of approximately 200,000 unique TCR beta nucleotide sequences per donor were sequenced, and approximately 19% of those sequences were non-productive. Roughly 300 gigabases of sequencing data and approximately 85 million unique TCR sequences were included in an early release covering 550 to 800 HLA-typed donors. To decide whether each TCR beta V gene segment behaved as functional or pseudogenic, an earlier analysis of some 580 of the donors relied on high-throughput TCR beta sequencing. Of the roughly 410 genotyped donors, 75% to 85% were placed in the genetic ancestry cluster associated with self-reported Caucasian donors. Alongside the repertoire data, information on donor age, sex, ethnicity and CMV serostatus was compiled. Besides the first cohort of roughly 660 subjects, a separate validation cohort made up of roughly 120 different subjects was used. To predict cytomegalovirus infection status, the study combined high-throughput TCR immunosequencing, statistical association of individual TCRs with disease status, and machine learning. All discovery cohort repertoires had been generated using a single sequencing platform. Here is what the overall study found, with its caveats: CMV serostatus was the only immune exposure information available for the cohort. Because counts were too low, seventeen rarely observed V segments, including chromosome 9 orphons, were excluded from the earlier analysis of some 590 of the donors. According to a later analysis, parvovirus B19, influenza, CMV and Epstein-Barr virus appeared linked to several top co-occurrence clusters. In a later analysis, HLA-associated TCR beta chains were found to be more clonally expanded and to have lower generation probabilities than equally common non-associated chains. According to a later analysis, most CMV-associated TCR beta chains appeared to be HLA-restricted, and the HLA associations seemed to be driven largely by CMV exposure. In a later analysis, 15,000 to 20,000 TCR beta sequences were associated with specific HLA alleles at a false discovery rate of 0.05. Most TCR sequences were seen in very few donors, while some public TCRs were found in many individuals. HLA typing was unavailable for some donors at each locus, so association tests used only the typed subset. Strong co-occurrence of HLA alleles, especially DR and DQ, made assigning TCR associations to individual alleles difficult. In both the original and validation cohorts, the classifier was reported to diagnose cytomegalovirus status with high specificity and sensitivity. Broadly in line with IMGT annotations, most TCR beta V segments showed up in productive rearrangements about 90% or about 30% of the time in an earlier analysis of a few hundred of the donors. V-gene and J-gene trimming of TCR beta chains was associated with a missense DCLRE1C variant in a later genetic analysis, and the association was replicated in an independent cohort. A total of about 150 TCR beta chains were listed by the study as associated with cytomegalovirus. In a later analysis, TCR association rates were found to vary across HLA loci, with the most associated TCRs seen for DRB1 alleles and the fewest for HLA-C alleles. A group of highly shared sequence variants was considered likely to be a technical artifact of the sequencing pipeline. Presence/absence analyses assumed roughly uniform sequencing depth across donors, an assumption that may not hold. Linkage disequilibrium might explain the correlated functional status among segregating V segments, but an unknown experimental factor could not be excluded. Because the 87-base-pair reads could not distinguish some IMGT-functional V segments, including TRBV6-2 and TRBV6-3, those segments were excluded. The cohort was sequenced for TCR beta chains only, and without alpha or paired-chain data the features that could be detected were limited. In vitro tests confirmed that three of the cytomegalovirus-associated TCR beta chains recognize cytomegalovirus antigens. According to a later genetic analysis, donors in an Asian-associated ancestry cluster had fewer N-insertions in productive TCRs than the approximately 630-donor mean. The authors suggested that the approach could potentially be extended to other disease states and immunological phenotypes. A further reported finding was that TCR beta sequences accurately predicted the HLA-A and HLA-B alleles for most subjects in the first cohort.

The library came from the immunoSEQ multiplex PCR assay. The multiplex PCR relied on a mix of 60 forward primers for TCR Vbeta segments and 13 reverse primers for TCR Jbeta segments. The CDR3 region of rearranged TCR beta genes was amplified from genomic DNA with a multiplex PCR assay. Amplified TCR beta libraries were sequenced as 87-base-pair reads on the Illumina HiSeq System. The study's processing was this. In a later analysis, around 80 million unique TCR beta chains were counted across the 650 to 700 repertoires, and roughly 11 million of these chains were shared by at least two donors. To remove PCR and sequencing errors, raw reads were error-corrected and collapsed into unique sequences using a nearest-neighbor algorithm that merged closely related sequences. V, D and J gene segments were assigned by aligning CDR3 sequences to IMGT reference sequences. Each retained sequence needed at least a six-nucleotide match to both a V gene segment and a J gene segment. A rearrangement was called productive if the CDR3 had no stop codons and remained in frame with V and J, and every other rearrangement was called non-productive. CDR3 was defined according to IMGT convention as the region running from the second conserved V-encoded cysteine to the conserved J-encoded phenylalanine. The earlier analysis of 500 to 650 of the donors excluded any sequence lacking an unambiguous match to a single V gene segment. In an earlier analysis of 450 to 750 of the donors, a V segment was called functional when productive rearrangements were above 56.7%, and segregating when the standard deviation between donors exceeded 5%. A statistical classification framework was built for diagnosing cytomegalovirus status from the catalog of TCR beta chain sequences. A later analysis assigned V and J genes by comparing TCR nucleotide sequences with IMGT/GENE-DB human TR gene sequences. A later analysis assigned CDR3 sequences and most-parsimonious VDJ recombination scenarios with the TCRdist pipeline. In a later analysis, each TCR beta chain was defined by its CDR3 amino acid sequence together with its V-gene family, and reads without a unique V-gene family were excluded. A later analysis removed 500 to 650 highly shared, low-generation-probability nucleotide sequences to deal with suspected cross-contamination and a sequencing artifact. For each public chain, a later analysis derived a clonal expansion index from normalized ranks of inferred template counts within each repertoire. In a later analysis, generation probabilities were computed using a VDJ recombination model fitted to out-of-frame rearrangements, and the results were checked against IGoR. Hypergeometric tests were used in a later analysis to score TCR-TCR, TCR-HLA and TCR-CMV co-occurrence, with a repertoire-size bias correction applied to the TCR pairs. A later analysis estimated false discovery rates by permuting HLA or CMV assignments 20 times. A later analysis grouped co-occurring TCRs with DBSCAN, adding TCRdist sequence similarity when clustering within HLA-allele-positive subsets. Repertoires with fewer than 30,000 or more than 120,000 public chains, plus five repertoires with anomalous nucleotide sharing, were excluded from co-occurrence clustering. TCRdb provides this immuneACCESS table in a form limited to in-frame rearrangements. Some clones are lacking; in checked studies, under half of them reflect an unresolved V gene, and why the rest are absent is not known. From that table come the V and J calls and clone size; the DNA was used to work out D and trimming. The sample yields some 160,000 clones; over 75% were counted once. The top ten constitute more than 0.5% of the sample.

The germline V end is reduced by 0 bases and the J end by 3 bases; junction bases left unmatched: 4. As encoded in the germline V gene, CDR1 is MGHRA while CDR2 is YSYEKL. Measured from the cysteine to the phenylalanine, the CDR3 is 15 residues long. The sequence is cut down to CDR3 DNA, 45 bases in frame from base 1. The cohort was made up of roughly 670 healthy bone marrow donors. At the time of sampling, every cohort member was nominally healthy, though immune exposures that went unrecorded were likely present. The donor was CMV seronegative and was included in the group of a few hundred seronegative cohort members. A peripheral blood sample was collected from each donor, and TCR beta sequencing was performed on peripheral blood mononuclear cells. The Qiagen DNeasy Blood Extraction Kit was used to extract genomic DNA from the blood cell samples. In regard to this clone: Its antigen remains undetermined. No much larger clone is present one base from it, and per-base qualities are unavailable.

Recombination connected TRBV4-1 to TRBJ1-1, with 7 bases in between that match TRBD1. The receptor was derived from a woman aged 45 to 65 in good health and CMV-seronegative. Sequencing was done on a sample of PBMCs. The bases are TGCGCCAGCAGCCAAGATTCCAGGGGGGACACTGAAGCTTTCTTT. It translates as CASSQDSRGDTEAFF.